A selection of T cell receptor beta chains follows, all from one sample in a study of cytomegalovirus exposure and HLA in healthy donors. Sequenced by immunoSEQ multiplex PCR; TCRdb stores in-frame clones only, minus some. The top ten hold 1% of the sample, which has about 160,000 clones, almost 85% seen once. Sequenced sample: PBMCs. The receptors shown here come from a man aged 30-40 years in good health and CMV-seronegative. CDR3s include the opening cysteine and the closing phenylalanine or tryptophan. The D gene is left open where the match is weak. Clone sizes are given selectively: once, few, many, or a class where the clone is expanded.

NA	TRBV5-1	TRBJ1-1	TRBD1	TGCGCCAGCAACCCAACCTCCGGGACAGGGGGTTCTGAAGCTTTCTTT	CASNPTSGTGGSEAFF
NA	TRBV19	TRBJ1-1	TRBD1	TGTGCCAGTAGTCTGGGACAGGGAAACACTGAAGCTTTCTTT	CASSLGQGNTEAFF
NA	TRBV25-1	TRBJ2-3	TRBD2	TGTGCCAGCAGTGGGGGAGGGGCTAGCCACGGCACAGATACGCAGTATTTT	CASSGGGASHGTDTQYF
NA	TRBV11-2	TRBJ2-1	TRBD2	TGTGCCAGCAGCTTATTTGGGGCGGGGGACTTTGAGCAGTTCTTC	CASSLFGAGDFEQFF
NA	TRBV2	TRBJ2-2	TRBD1	TGTGCCAGCAGACCGGACAGGGGAACCGGGGAGCTGTTTTTT	CASRPDRGTGELFF
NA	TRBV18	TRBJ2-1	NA	TGTGCCAGCTCCCTAACTTCAACTAGCCCTGAGCAGTTCTTC	CASSLTSTSPEQFF
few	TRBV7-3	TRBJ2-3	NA	TGTGCCAGCAGCTTAATGGCAAGCACAGATACGCAGTATTTT	CASSLMASTDTQYF
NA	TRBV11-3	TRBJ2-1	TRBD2	TGTGCCAGCAGCCCCAAGCGGGGGAGCTCCTACAATGAGCAGTTCTTC	CASSPKRGSSYNEQFF
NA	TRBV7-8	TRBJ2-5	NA	TGTGCCAGCAGCCCCCCCTTTGGGGCCGAAGAGACCCAGTACTTC	CASSPPFGAEETQYF
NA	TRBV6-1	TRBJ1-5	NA	TGTGCCAGCAGTGAATCGGGTGGCAGGAACGGGGGCAATCAGCCCCAGCATTTT	CASSESGGRNGGNQPQHF
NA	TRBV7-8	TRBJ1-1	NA	TGTGCCAGCAGCTTAGTCCCCACAGAGTACGGGGGTGCGTGGACTGAAGCTTTCTTT	CASSLVPTEYGGAWTEAFF
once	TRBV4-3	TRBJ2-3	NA	TGCGCCAGCAGCCAAGACGGAGCTGGCACAGATACGCAGTATTTT	CASSQDGAGTDTQYF
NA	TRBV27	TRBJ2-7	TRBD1	TGTGCCAGCAATGACCGGGGACAGGGGCACTACGAGCAGTACTTC	CASNDRGQGHYEQYF
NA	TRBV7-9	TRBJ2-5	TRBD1	TGTGCCAGCAGCATTGGGGACAGGGGCAAAGAGACCCAGTACTTC	CASSIGDRGKETQYF
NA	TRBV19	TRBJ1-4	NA	TGTGCCAGTAGTATGGGGAGTGCTATTGAAAAACTGTTTTTT	CASSMGSAIEKLFF
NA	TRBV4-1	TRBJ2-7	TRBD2	TGCGCCAGCAGCCACATAGCGGGGACCTCCTACGAGCAGTACTTC	CASSHIAGTSYEQYF
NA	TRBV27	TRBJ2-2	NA	TGTGCCAGCAGTTTATCGGCCGGCGACGAGGGCACCGGGGAGCTGTTTTTT	CASSLSAGDEGTGELFF
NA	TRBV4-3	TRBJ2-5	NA	TGCGCCAGCAGCCCCGGCGGGACAGAGACCCAGTACTTC	CASSPGGTETQYF
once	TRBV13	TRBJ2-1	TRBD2	TGTGCCAGCAGATATGGACTAGCAGTCGAGCAGTTCTTC	CASRYGLAVEQFF
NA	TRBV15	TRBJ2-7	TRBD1	TGTGCCACCAGCAGAGCTCCGACAGGGATCTACGAGCAGTACTTC	CATSRAPTGIYEQYF
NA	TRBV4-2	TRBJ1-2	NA	TGTGCCAGCAGCCAAGACAGGGCGTCTGGCTACACCTTC	CASSQDRASGYTF
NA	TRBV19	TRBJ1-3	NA	TGTGCCAGTAGTATAGACCGCACGGGACTCAACACTGGAAACACCATATATTTT	CASSIDRTGLNTGNTIYF
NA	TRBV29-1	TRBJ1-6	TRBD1	TGCAGCGTAGCTACAGGGGCAAATAATTCACCCCTCCACTTT	CSVATGANNSPLHF
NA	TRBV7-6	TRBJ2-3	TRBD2	TGTGCCAGCAGCTTAGGGCGGGGGGGGCGCTCAGATACGCAGTATTTT	CASSLGRGGRSDTQYF
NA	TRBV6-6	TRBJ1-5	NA	TGTGCCAGCAGGGACTTGGAGTATCAGCCCCAGCATTTT	CASRDLEYQPQHF
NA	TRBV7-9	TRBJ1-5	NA	TGTGCCAGCAGTAAGGGGAATAGCAATCAGCCCCAGCATTTT	CASSKGNSNQPQHF
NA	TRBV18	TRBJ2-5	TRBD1	TGTGCCAGCTCACCTAGGGACAGTAAAGAGACCCAGTACTTC	CASSPRDSKETQYF
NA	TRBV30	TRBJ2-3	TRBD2	TGTGCCTGGAGTTCGACTAGCAGGGGCACAGATACGCAGTATTTT	CAWSSTSRGTDTQYF
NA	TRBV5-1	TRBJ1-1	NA	TGCGCCAGCAGCGAATCAACAGGGTATCACATGAACACTGAAGCTTTCTTT	CASSESTGYHMNTEAFF
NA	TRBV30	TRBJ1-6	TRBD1	TGTGCCTGGAGTGCCGGACAGGGGGCGCGAGCTTATTCACCCCTCCACTTT	CAWSAGQGARAYSPLHF
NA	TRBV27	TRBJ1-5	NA	TGTGCCAGCAGTTTGAGTCTTAATAGCAATCAGCCCCAGCATTTT	CASSLSLNSNQPQHF
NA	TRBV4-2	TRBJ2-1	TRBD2	TGTGCCAGCAGCCAAGCTTCAATAATACCCGGGGGGGGCCTTAATGAGCAGTTCTTC	CASSQASIIPGGGLNEQFF
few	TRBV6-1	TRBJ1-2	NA	TGTGCCAGCAGTGAATTCGCTGGGGCCGGTTCGGGTGGCTACACCTTC	CASSEFAGAGSGGYTF
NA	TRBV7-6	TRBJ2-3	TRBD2	TGTGCCAGCAGCTTAGGCCCACTAGCGGGAGTAGGAGATACGCAGTATTTT	CASSLGPLAGVGDTQYF
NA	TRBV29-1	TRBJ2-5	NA	TGCAGCGTTGAAGATGCACAGTCCACCTCGGAGACCCAGTACTTC	CSVEDAQSTSETQYF
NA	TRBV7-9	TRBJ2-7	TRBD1	TGTGCCAGCAGCCTAGGACAGGGGGCATTGTACGAGCAGTACTTC	CASSLGQGALYEQYF
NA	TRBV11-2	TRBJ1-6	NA	TGTGCCAGCAGCTTTCTGGGGGGGACTTTTTCACCCCTCCACTTT	CASSFLGGTFSPLHF
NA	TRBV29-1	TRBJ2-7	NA	TGCAGCGCCAGGGTACAGGGTGGAGGCTCGGGATACGAGCAGTACTTC	CSARVQGGGSGYEQYF
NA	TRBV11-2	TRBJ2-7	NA	TGTGCCAGCAGCACTGACGGGAAACTCTACTACGAGCAGTACTTC	CASSTDGKLYYEQYF
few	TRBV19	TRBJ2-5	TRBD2	TGTGCCAGTAACCCGGGACTAGCGGAAGAGACCCAGTACTTC	CASNPGLAEETQYF
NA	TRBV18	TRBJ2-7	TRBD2	TGTGCCAGCTCACCTCTCCCTCGGGGGGGGAGCTCCTACGAGCAGTACTTC	CASSPLPRGGSSYEQYF
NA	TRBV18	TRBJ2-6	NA	TGTGCCAGCTCACCTACCATTCCGGGGGTGGATGGGGCCAACGTCCTGACTTTC	CASSPTIPGVDGANVLTF
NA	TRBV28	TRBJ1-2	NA	TGTGCCAGCAGTTTAATGGGCAGTAACTATGGCTACACCTTC	CASSLMGSNYGYTF
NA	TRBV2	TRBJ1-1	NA	TGTGCCAGAAAACAGGGCGTGGGGACTGAAGCTTTCTTT	CARKQGVGTEAFF
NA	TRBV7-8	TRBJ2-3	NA	TGTGCCAGCAGCTTAGGTCCCGGGATCGCAGATACGCAGTATTTT	CASSLGPGIADTQYF
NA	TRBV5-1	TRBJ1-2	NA	TGCGCCAGCAGCTTGGCGGGGGGCGCGGGCTATGGCTACACCTTC	CASSLAGGAGYGYTF
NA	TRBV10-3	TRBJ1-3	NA	TGTGCCAGACAGGAGACCTTGGGAAACACCATATATTTT	CARQETLGNTIYF
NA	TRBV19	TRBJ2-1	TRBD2	TGTGCCAGTAGTGGGGCTAGCGGGAGTAATGAGCAGTTCTTC	CASSGASGSNEQFF
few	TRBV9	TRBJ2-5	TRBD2	TGTGCCAGCAGCGTATTCGGCGGGGGGTCTGAGACCCAGTACTTC	CASSVFGGGSETQYF
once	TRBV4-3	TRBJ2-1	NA	TGCGCCAGCAGCCAAAGCTTGGCGGATGAGCAGTTCTTC	CASSQSLADEQFF
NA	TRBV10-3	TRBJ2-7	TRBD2	TGTGCCATCAGCGGAACTAGCGGGAGTTCCGAGCAGTACTTC	CAISGTSGSSEQYF
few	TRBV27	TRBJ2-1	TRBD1	TGTGCCAGCAGTTTAACAGGGGAGTGGGTTGAGCAGTTCTTC	CASSLTGEWVEQFF
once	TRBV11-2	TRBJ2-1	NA	TGTGCCAGCAGCCCGTCGGGACTCCTCAATGAGCAGTTCTTC	CASSPSGLLNEQFF
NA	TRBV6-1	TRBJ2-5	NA	TGTGCCAGCAGGACCGGGACATCGGCGTGGGGGACCCAGTACTTC	CASRTGTSAWGTQYF
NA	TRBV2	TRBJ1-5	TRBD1	TGTGCCAGCAGCGCCGGACAGGGATATCAGCCCCAGCATTTT	CASSAGQGYQPQHF
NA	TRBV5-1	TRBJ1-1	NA	TGCGCCAGCAGCTTGGTTAGATTGGACACTGAAGCTTTCTTT	CASSLVRLDTEAFF
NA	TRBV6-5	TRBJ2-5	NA	TGTGCCAGCAGTTCCACTTACGGGGGAGAGACCCAGTACTTC	CASSSTYGGETQYF